The sequence of this TCR beta chain was determined in a study of beta chain features in type 1 diabetes. General study points: PCR may have favored shorter templates equally in patients and controls. The question of HLA type influencing TCRB rearrangement was one that remained unresolved here. For type 1 diabetes patients, VDJ junctions showed fewer insertions and more deletions.

Of the isolated RNA, all was reverse transcribed, and so the sequenced material was expressed TCRB transcripts. This table comes from immunoSEQ multiplex PCR, and its TCRdb copy is limited to in-frame clones, with some not included. Here the sample spans around 400,000 clones, roughly 12% being singletons. This clone has a handful of counts. The antigen is not known. Purities over 98% were achieved in all sorted populations. The germline gives CDR1 MGHDK, CDR2 SYGVNS. The V gene end was trimmed by 5 bases and the J gene end by 4 bases; junction bases not matched to a gene: 5. CDR3 length equals 15 residues.

This rearrangement joins TRBV25-1 to TRBJ2-3; 11 nucleotides match TRBD1. Sequenced input: naive CD4+ T cells from blood. This TCR came from a man between 18 and 35 years old in good health. The CDR3 nucleotides read TGTGCCAGCAGTCTTGGGACAGGGGGAGCAGATACGCAGTATTTT. It translates to CASSLGTGGADTQYF.